This record covers a single TCR beta chain. What it binds is not known. This sample is part of a study of cytomegalovirus exposure and HLA in healthy donors. Study-wide context: A previous analysis identified fewer than 130 million unique TCR beta sequences derived from 180 million or so T cells. Study-wide results and limits: Presence/absence comparisons presumed near-even sequencing depth among donors. The study had only CMV serostatus as immune exposure information. A later examination showed that TCR association rates differed by HLA locus, with DRB1 most and HLA-C fewest.

The CDR3 length is 17 residues. 13 Jbeta primers and 60 Vbeta primers were used for the PCR. Libraries were prepared by immunoSEQ multiplex PCR; TCRdb keeps only in-frame clonotypes and omits some of them. The sample has 150,000 to 200,000 clones, 70% to 85% seen once; the top ten hold 1.4%. The sample comprised PBMCs. The source is a man between 18 and 29 years old in good health and CMV-seronegative. V and J are TRBV21-1 and TRBJ1-5. TRBV21-1 is marked as a pseudogene. The CDR3 is CASSNLHGGNSNQPQHF. The CDR3 DNA is TGTGCCAGCAGCAACCTCCACGGGGGAAATAGCAATCAGCCCCAGCATTTT.